This T cell receptor beta chain was sequenced in a study of T cells after yellow fever vaccination. A 5'RACE template-switching step, the method used to make TCR cDNA, added a universal primer site and UMIs. TCRdb analysed the 5' RACE reads with MiXCR anew, one entry per CDR3 protein. The table includes 500,000 to 650,000 distinct CDR3 sequences, around an eighth detected once. Germline loops: CDR1 SQVTM, CDR2 ANQGSEA. CDR3 length: 12 residues. Trimming removed 4 bases at V and 0 bases at J, with 7 bases between. The chain carries TRBV29-1 and TRBJ2-7; possibly TRBD1 for D (5 bases). The specimen comprised PBMCs, sampled on the day of the yellow fever booster vaccination. The TCR comes from a man aged 30 to 45 who received the YFV17D yellow fever vaccine. CDR3 nucleotide sequence: TGCAGCGTTGGACAGAACTCCTACGAGCAGTACTTC. Its translation is CSVGQNSYEQYF.